The 23 T cell receptor beta chains listed next were all sequenced from one sample in a study of blood T cell repertoires in COVID-19. Sequencing used immunoSEQ multiplex PCR; TCRdb keeps in-frame clones, though not all of them. The sample lists approximately 300,000 clones, over 90% seen once, with roughly 3.9% in the top ten. The sample consisted of PBMCs or T cells enriched from blood (not recorded which). These TCRs come from a woman in her twenties or thirties who had been exposed to COVID-19.

About this clone: The germline gene is not matched at one end of the junction; a read error may be the cause. The V and J genes are TRBV11-2 and TRBJ2-7; 7 nucleotides align to TRBD1. Germline CDR1 reads SGHAT; CDR2 reads FQNNGV. The CDR3 loop spans 17 amino acids. The CDR3 loop is CASTLPPIIGGYYEQYF. The CDR3 nucleotides are TGTGCCAGCACCTTACCCCCCATTATAGGGGGCTACTACGAGCAGTACTTC. Supplemented by reference TRBV11-2 and TRBJ2-7, the full variable domain reads EAGVAQSPRYKIIEKRQSVAFWCNPISGHATLYWYQQILGQGPKLLIQFQNNGVVDDSQLPKDRFSAERLKGVDSTLKIQPAKLEDSAVYLCASTLPPIIGGYYEQYFGPGTRLTVT.

The chain has TRBV27 and TRBJ1-2; D gene uncertain. V was trimmed by 3 bases and J by 2 bases, leaving 16 bases between them. The CDR3 has 16 amino acids. Germline CDR1 is MNHEY and CDR2 is SMNVEV (reference sequence). Here the CDR3 reads CASSFLPLQRNYGYTF. The CDR3 DNA is TGTGCCAGCAGTTTTTTGCCACTTCAACGAAACTATGGCTACACCTTC.

The table lists this clone with a count of one. The chain carries TRBV5-1 and TRBJ2-1; 10 bases are a match to TRBD2. In germline, CDR1 is SGHRS, CDR2 YFSETQ. Trimming at V came to 0 bases and at J to 7 bases, leaving 4 bases not matched to a gene. This CDR3 spans 15 amino acids. CDR3 bases: TGCGCCAGCAGCTTGGAAGCTAGCGGGGGAAATGAGCAGTTCTTC. This codes for CASSLEASGGNEQFF.

This chain uses TRBV9 with TRBJ2-2; 10 bases map to TRBD2. V gave up 3 bases and J gave up 1 base; unmatched junction bases: 3. The CDR3 sequence is 16 residues long. Germline loops: CDR1 SGDLS, CDR2 YYNGEE. DNA for the CDR3: TGTGCCAGCAGCGCCAGACTAGCGGGGAACACCGGGGAGCTGTTTTTT. Its protein product is CASSARLAGNTGELFF.

The V and J genes are TRBV19 and TRBJ2-6; D is ambiguous. Trimming left V 1 base short and J 1 base short, with 5 bases between. CDR1 and CDR2 from the germline V gene are LNHDA and SQIVND (reference sequence). The CDR3 is 15 amino acids. CDR3 sequence reads: CASSIASSGANVLTF. Written as DNA, the CDR3 is TGTGCCAGTAGTATAGCCTCGTCTGGGGCCAACGTCCTGACTTTC.

This clone was recorded once. The chain links TRBV4-3 to TRBJ2-1; D not certain. The V and J ends lost 0 bases and 4 bases respectively, with 7 bases between them. The germline V gene encodes CDR1 LGHNA and CDR2 YSLEER. This CDR3 comprises 14 residues. The CDR3 loop reads CASSQDWQYNEQFF. CDR3 in DNA: TGCGCCAGCAGCCAAGATTGGCAATACAATGAGCAGTTCTTC.

This chain uses TRBV5-4 with TRBJ2-7; TRBD2 matches 9 bases. From germline, CDR1 is SGHNT and CDR2 YYREEE (reference sequence). This CDR3 has 14 amino acids. The ends lost 0 bases at V and 9 bases at J; junction bases unmatched: 7. The CDR3 nucleotides read TGTGCCAGCAGCTTGGGACTAGCGGCAGTGGGGCAGTACTTC. This translates into CASSLGLAAVGQYF.

The chain joins TRBV19 to TRBJ2-7; a possible D gene is TRBD2 (5 bases). Germline loops: CDR1 LNHDA, CDR2 SQIVND (reference sequence). This CDR3 contains 13 residues. The CDR3 DNA follows: TGTGCTACTAGAACGGGTTCATCCTACGAGCAGTACTTC. It specifies CATRTGSSYEQYF.

The chain recombines TRBV5-1 with TRBJ2-5, with a tentative D call TRBD1 (6 bases). CDR1 is SGHRS and CDR2 is YFSETQ in the germline V gene. The V and J ends lost 4 bases and 4 bases respectively, with 11 bases between them. This CDR3 is built from 13 residues. The CDR3 DNA follows: TGCGCCAGCAGCATTCAACAGGGAGAGACCCAGTACTTC. Its translation: CASSIQQGETQYF.

The rearrangement joins TRBV5-4 to TRBJ1-6; D gene uncertain. Deletions cut 5 bases from V and 1 base from J, with 10 bases between. Germline loops: CDR1 SGHNT, CDR2 YYREEE (reference sequence). This CDR3 comprises 15 residues. CDR3 in amino acids: CASSLSRSYNSPLHF. Written as DNA, the CDR3 is TGTGCCAGCAGTCTATCCCGGTCCTATAATTCACCCCTCCACTTT.

This chain links TRBV15 with TRBJ2-2, with 13 bases fitting TRBD2. The CDR3 consists of 16 residues. V shed 5 bases and J 5 bases; nucleotides not matched to a gene: 5. CDR1 is LNHNV, CDR2 YYDKDF, per germline (reference sequence). For the CDR3, the DNA is TGTGCCACCAGCCCACTAGCGGGGGGGTTTACCGGGGAGCTGTTTTTT. Amino acid sequence: CATSPLAGGFTGELFF.

This clone has only one observation. The CDR3 loop reads CASSLTGNQPQHF. CDR3 DNA sequence: TGTGCCAGCAGTCTTACAGGGAATCAGCCCCAGCATTTT. V and J are TRBV28 and TRBJ1-5; weak D call: TRBD1 (6 bases). V was cut by 5 bases and J by 4 bases, with 9 bases left in between. CDR1 MDHEN and CDR2 SYDVKM come from the germline V gene. The CDR3 covers 13 residues.

The rearrangement links TRBV19 to TRBJ2-2; 9 positions agree with TRBD2. This CDR3 contains 16 residues. CDR1 is LNHDA, CDR2 SQIVND, per germline (reference sequence). Germline trimming cut 6 bases from V and 0 bases from J; bases unmatched to any gene: 5. The CDR3 DNA follows: TGTGCCAGTAGCCTAATAGCGGGGGCGAACACCGGGGAGCTGTTTTTT. This codes for CASSLIAGANTGELFF.

The count of this clone is one. J is TRBJ2-7 and V is TRBV11-2, with D possibly TRBD1 on 5 matching bases. Germline CDR1 is SGHAT and CDR2 is FQNNGV. The V gene lost 0 bases and the J gene lost 6 bases, with 9 bases spanning the gap. The CDR3 contains 13 residues. CDR3 coding DNA: TGTGCCAGCAGCTTAGATCAAGGGGTCGAGCAGTACTTC. Translation: CASSLDQGVEQYF.

The gene calls are TRBV19 and TRBJ1-5; possibly TRBD1 for D (5 bases). V shed 6 bases and J shed 0 bases, with 18 bases lying between them. The CDR3 is made up of 17 amino acids. Germline-derived CDR1 and CDR2 are LNHDA and SQIVND (reference sequence). The CDR3 DNA follows: TGTGCCAGTAGACCAAGTGGAGGGACCTATAGCAATCAGCCCCAGCATTTT. Translating gives CASRPSGGTYSNQPQHF.

CDR3 sequence: CASNAGSAYGYTF. Here the CDR3 DNA reads TGTGCCAGCAACGCAGGGTCCGCCTATGGCTACACCTTC. V usage is TRBV3-1 (or the pseudogene TRBV3-2) and J usage is TRBJ1-2; tentative D call: TRBD1 (5 bases). The germline V and J ends were trimmed by 7 bases and 4 bases, with 13 bases remaining between them. Germline CDR1 reads LGHDT; CDR2 reads YNNKEL (reference sequence). The CDR3 contains 13 residues.

The chain has TRBV4-3 and TRBJ2-1, with 10 bases identical to TRBD2. The CDR3 is made up of 21 amino acids. V dropped 0 bases and J dropped 4; count of bases not matched to a gene: 18. Germline CDR1 reads LGHNA; CDR2 reads YSLEER. The CDR3 sequence is CASSQDVSGTSEVGAYNEQFF. CDR3 nucleotide sequence: TGCGCCAGCAGCCAAGATGTGTCCGGGACTAGCGAGGTGGGAGCGTACAATGAGCAGTTCTTC.

The chain joins TRBV7-6 to TRBJ2-5; D ambiguous. The CDR3 spans 13 residues. Trimming took 3 bases from V and 1 from J, leaving 6 bases between them. Germline V CDR1 and CDR2: SGHVS, FNYEAQ. The CDR3 sequence: CASSLGAQETQYF. The CDR3 DNA sequence: TGTGCCAGCAGCTTGGGCGCCCAAGAGACCCAGTACTTC. Using reference TRBV7-6 and TRBJ2-5 for the parts outside the CDR3, the full variable domain is GAGVSQSPRYKVTKRGQDVALRCDPISGHVSLYWYRQALGQGPEFLTYFNYEAQQDKSGLPNDRFSAERPEGSISTLTIQRTEQRDSAMYRCASSLGAQETQYFGPGTRLLVL.

The rearrangement joins TRBV5-1 to TRBJ1-5; weak D call: TRBD1 (5 bases). This CDR3 has 16 amino acids. The ends were cut back, 0 bases at V and 2 bases at J, with 12 bases in the middle. Per germline, CDR1 SGHRS and CDR2 YFSETQ. The CDR3 protein is CASSLDFRDGNQPQHF. In nucleotides, the CDR3 is TGCGCCAGCAGCTTGGATTTCAGGGATGGCAATCAGCCCCAGCATTTT. Supplemented by reference TRBV5-1 and TRBJ1-5, the full variable domain reads KAGVTQTPRYLIKTRGQQVTLSCSPISGHRSVSWYQQTPGQGLQFLFEYFSETQRNKGNFPGRFSGRQFSNSRSEMNVSTLELGDSALYLCASSLDFRDGNQPQHFGDGTRLSIL.

The rearrangement links TRBV15 to TRBJ1-1; D gene uncertain. Germline assignment: CDR1 LNHNV and CDR2 YYDKDF (reference sequence). V gave up 0 bases and J gave up 5 bases, with 13 bases separating them. The CDR3 is made up of 15 amino acids. CDR3 nucleotide sequence: TGTGCCACCAGCAGAGATCGGGGAGGGCGGACTGAAGCTTTCTTT. This encodes CATSRDRGGRTEAFF. Full variable domain (rest looked up from reference TRBV15 and TRBJ1-1): DAMVIQNPRYQVTQFGKPVTLSCSQTLNHNVMYWYQQKSSQAPKLLFHYYDKDFNNEADTPDNFQSRRPNTSFCFLDIRSPGLGDTAMYLCATSRDRGGRTEAFFGQGTRLTVV.

The CDR3 DNA sequence: TGTGCCAGCAGCTTAACTAGCGGGGGTTTGTTGGGAGCCTCCTACGAGCAGTACTTC. Residues: CASSLTSGGLLGASYEQYF. The gene calls are TRBV11-2 and TRBJ2-7; TRBD2 matches at 11 bases. Germline CDR1 and CDR2: SGHAT and FQNNGV. The CDR3 runs 19 residues. Germline trimming cut 2 bases from V and 0 bases from J; bases unmatched to any gene: 12.

About this clone itself: Other DNA sequences in the same sample also yield this CDR3. The chain combines TRBV6-5 with TRBJ2-2; a weak D match, TRBD2 (6 bases). Between the trimmed V and J ends, which lost 0 bases and 1 base, there was a span of 9 bases. CDR3 length: 16 amino acids. Germline V gives CDR1 MNHEY, CDR2 SVGAGI. The CDR3 is CASSYSGRGNTGELFF. The DNA of the CDR3 is TGTGCCAGCAGTTACTCTGGGCGGGGGAACACCGGGGAGCTGTTTTTT.

The chain uses TRBV3-1 (or the pseudogene TRBV3-2) and TRBJ1-1; 7 positions agree with TRBD1. Germline-derived CDR1 and CDR2 are LGHDT and YNNKEL (reference sequence). CDR3 length equals 13 residues. After removal of 5 bases from V and 5 bases from J, the junction contained 5 bases not matched to a gene. The CDR3 region has the DNA TGTGCCAGCAGCTTCCAGGGGGGAACTGAAGCTTTCTTT. Translated, it gives CASSFQGGTEAFF.